The present TCR beta chain was sequenced within a study of spatial heterogeneity in lung cancer. TCRdb passed the 5' RACE reads through MiXCR, listing each CDR3 protein once. The sample has roughly 70,000 distinct CDR3 sequences, about an eighth seen once. Time point given: sample taken at primary tumor resection. Unsorted whole RNA samples from tumor, nontumor lung or frozen PBMC were sequenced. Germline CDR1 SGHRS, CDR2 YFSETQ. V lost 3 bases to trimming and J lost 3 bases; unmatched junction nucleotides: 6. The CDR3 has 15 amino acids. This specimen consisted of PBMCs, obtained at surgery. The clonotype originates from a male donor with early-stage non-small cell lung cancer. V and J are TRBV5-1 and TRBJ2-5; 9 nucleotides match TRBD2. The CDR3 DNA follows: TGCGCCAGCAGCTGGGGTTCTAGCGGGGAAGAGACCCAGTACTTC. Encoded protein: CASSWGSSGEETQYF.